This record concerns one T cell receptor (beta chain) sequence. Its antigen is as yet unknown. What was sequenced were expressed TCRB transcripts, since all of the isolated RNA had been reverse transcribed. Assay: immunoSEQ multiplex PCR; the TCRdb copy retains only in-frame clones and omits some. The table has roughly 70,000 clones, roughly half seen once. This sample was included in a study of beta chain features in type 1 diabetes. Study results and caveats: Moderate but significant shortening of TCRB CDR3s was recorded in all four CD4+ subsets from Type 1 diabetes patients. Still unanswered here is whether HLA type influences TCRB rearrangement.

Sorting that relied on CD45RO/CCR7/CD25/CD127/CD95/CD27 yielded CD4+ naive, central memory, regulatory and stem cell-like memory cells. Purity exceeded 95% in all sorted populations. Germline trimming cut 3 bases from V and 5 bases from J; bases unmatched to any gene: 9. Germline V gene lookup returns CDR1 LGHNA and CDR2 YNFKEQ. The CDR3 is 17 amino acids. The source material was central memory CD4+ T cells from blood. The chain uses TRBV4-2 and TRBJ2-1, with 11 bases aligning to TRBD2. The TCR sequence derives from a man under 40 with type 1 diabetes. DNA for the CDR3: TGTGCCAGCAGCCAGGCCATGCTAGCGGGAGGTCACAATGAGCAGTTCTTC. Translation: CASSQAMLAGGHNEQFF.